This T cell receptor beta chain was identified during a study of blood T cell repertoires in COVID-19. Study-level background: Nucleic acid was either cDNA or gDNA, and it came from T cells, B-cell-depleted T cells, or PBMCs.

Per the authors' pipeline: Amplifying reference gene primers gave estimates of nucleated cell counts. Here immunoSEQ multiplex PCR was the method, and the copy in TCRdb shows in-frame clones only, minus some. That table supplies the V and J calls and clone size; D and trimming were determined from the DNA. The sample yields under 95,000 clones, over 80% seen once. The germline V gene has CDR1 SQVTM and CDR2 ANQGSEA. The V and J ends lost 6 bases and 6 bases, in that order; junction bases with no gene match: 8. The CDR3 has 14 residues. Sequencing was done on a sample of peripheral blood. The rearrangement uses TRBV29-1 and TRBJ2-2, with 9 bases identical to TRBD2. The sequence derives from a woman in her forties or fifties with acute or convalescent COVID-19. The CDR3, as DNA: TGCAGCGTGGGTAGCGGGAGAGGGGCCGGGGAGCTGTTTTTT. Translated, it gives CSVGSGRGAGELFF.